What follows are 32 T cell receptor beta chains derived from one specimen sequenced in a study of T-cell memory formation after mild COVID-19. TCRdb analysed the 5' RACE reads with MiXCR anew, one entry per CDR3 protein. The top ten hold around 13% of the sample, which has hundreds of thousands of distinct CDR3 sequences, approximately 23% seen once. Sequenced input: PBMCs or a T cell subset sorted from them (not recorded which). The receptors shown here come from an adult woman who had mild COVID-19 (a few samples of this study predate the infection). Cell type and time point are not known.

In its sample, this clonotype was seen a few times. The chain has TRBV20-1 and TRBJ2-5, with 9 bases aligning to TRBD1. This CDR3 contains 14 residues. From germline, CDR1 is DFQATT and CDR2 SNEGSKA (reference sequence). V was pared by 6 bases and J by 3 bases, with 8 bases of the junction left unmatched. The CDR3 nucleotides are TGCAGTGCCGGGGACAGGGCCCGAAAAGAGACCCAGTACTTC. It yields the protein CSAGDRARKETQYF.

This clonotype showed up just once. The chain uses TRBV6-1 and TRBJ2-7; 9 bases are a match to TRBD1. V lost 11 bases to trimming and J lost 5 bases; unmatched junction nucleotides: 7. Germline values: CDR1 MNHNS, CDR2 SASEGT. The CDR3 runs to 12 residues. CDR3 in DNA: TGTGCCGGACGGGACAGGGTCAACGAGCAGTACTTC. Translating it yields CAGRDRVNEQYF.

The chain joins TRBV20-1 to TRBJ2-7; 8 bases line up with TRBD2. Germline lookup yields CDR1 DFQATT and CDR2 SNEGSKA (reference sequence). The CDR3 sequence is 15 residues long. V was pared by 3 bases and J by 7 bases, with 14 bases of the junction left unmatched. The CDR3 nucleotides read TGCAGTGCTAGTTTGCCCGGGGGGGCTCTTCGAGAGCAGTACTTC. Amino acids: CSASLPGGALREQYF.

This clonotype was seen repeatedly, ten times or more. The chain uses TRBV20-1 and TRBJ1-3; 7 positions match TRBD1. Germline-derived CDR1 and CDR2 are DFQATT and SNEGSKA (reference sequence). The CDR3 is 17 residues long. J gave up 1 base and V 2 bases, and 11 bases lay outside the gene matches. The CDR3 bases are TGCAGTGCTAGAACCTCCCGGGGACAGATTTCTGGAAACACCATATATTTT. This codes for CSARTSRGQISGNTIYF.

This clonotype was counted between two and nine times. The chain uses TRBV30 and TRBJ2-5; 7 nucleotides match TRBD1. Germline V gene sequence: CDR1 GTSNPN, CDR2 SVGIG (reference sequence). V shed 2 bases, J shed 4 bases, and the junction held 4 bases outside the gene matches. The CDR3 totals 13 residues. The CDR3: CAWSFGTAETQYF. The CDR3 DNA sequence: TGTGCCTGGAGTTTCGGGACAGCAGAGACCCAGTACTTC.

In this sample, this clonotype turned up a few times. The chain links TRBV29-1 to TRBJ1-1; the match to TRBD1 covers 9 bases. Trimming cost V 6 bases and J 4 bases; bases outside gene matches: 3. This CDR3 contains 12 residues. Germline values: CDR1 SQVTM, CDR2 ANQGSEA. The CDR3 protein is CSVGQGGTEAFF. As DNA, the CDR3 is TGCAGCGTGGGACAGGGAGGCACTGAAGCTTTCTTT.

This rearrangement joins TRBV28 to TRBJ2-2, with D uncertain. V lost 5 bases to trimming and J lost 9 bases, with 7 bases between them. In germline, CDR1 is MDHEN, CDR2 SYDVKM. The CDR3 has 11 residues. The CDR3 protein is CASSNPRELFF. The CDR3 DNA is TGTGCCAGCAGTAATCCCAGGGAGCTGTTTTTT.

The chain is built from TRBV10-3 and TRBJ1-1; 9 bases align to TRBD1. The CDR3 sequence is 17 residues long. J lost 3 bases, V lost 4 bases, and 12 bases had no gene match. CDR1 is ENHRY and CDR2 is SYGVKD in the germline V gene. The CDR3: CAISGRTGASRDTEAFF. CDR3 sequence (DNA): TGTGCCATCAGTGGTCGGACAGGGGCAAGCAGGGACACTGAAGCTTTCTTT.

J is TRBJ1-6 and V is TRBV5-1; TRBD1 aligns across 7 bases. The CDR3 is 15 amino acids. CDR1 is SGHRS, CDR2 YFSETQ, per germline. V lost 1 base to trimming and J lost 9 bases; unmatched junction nucleotides: 7. CDR3 in DNA: TGCGCCAGCAGCTTGCGGACAGGACGGATTTCACCCCTCCACTTT. Protein sequence: CASSLRTGRISPLHF. The complete variable domain, with remaining parts taken from reference TRBV5-1 and TRBJ1-6, reads KAGVTQTPRYLIKTRGQQVTLSCSPISGHRSVSWYQQTPGQGLQFLFEYFSETQRNKGNFPGRFSGRQFSNSRSEMNVSTLELGDSALYLCASSLRTGRISPLHFGNGTRLTVT.

The V call is TRBV20-1, the J call TRBJ1-2; D not resolved. The germline V gene encodes CDR1 DFQATT and CDR2 SNEGSKA (reference sequence). The CDR3 covers 16 residues. The germline V and J ends were trimmed by 4 bases and 7 bases, with 25 bases remaining between them. The CDR3 loop reads CSATYVSATSWGGYTF. In DNA, the CDR3 is TGCAGTGCTACCTACGTATCCGCGACCTCCTGGGGTGGCTACACCTTC.

The CDR3 DNA follows: TGTGCCAGCAGCCCGGGCGGGGGGATCGTCTACAATGAGCAGTTCTTC. It yields the protein CASSPGGGIVYNEQFF. The chain employs TRBV6-5 and TRBJ2-1; 8 positions match TRBD2. The V gene's germline CDR1 is MNHEY and CDR2 SVGAGI. There are 16 residues in the CDR3. V gave up 6 bases and J gave up 3 bases; unmatched junction bases: 10.

The J gene is TRBJ2-2, the V gene TRBV9, with a tentative D call TRBD1 (7 bases). The length of the CDR3 is 16 residues. V was pared by 3 bases and J by 4 bases, with 16 bases between. Germline values: CDR1 SGDLS, CDR2 YYNGEE. This CDR3 is CASSATGEASTGELFF. DNA of the CDR3: TGTGCCAGCAGCGCCACAGGGGAGGCGAGCACCGGGGAGCTGTTTTTT.

This clonotype was detected a few times. V usage is TRBV5-5 and J usage is TRBJ1-5; possibly TRBD1 for D (6 bases). The germline V gene encodes CDR1 SGHKS and CDR2 YYEKEE (reference sequence). The CDR3 runs to 15 residues. Between the trimmed V and J ends, which lost 3 bases and 4 bases, there was a span of 14 bases. Here the CDR3 reads CASSWGGLPNQPQHF. Written as DNA, the CDR3 is TGTGCCAGCAGCTGGGGGGGGCTACCGAATCAGCCCCAGCATTTT.

The chain uses TRBV19 and TRBJ2-5, with TRBD2 matching 7 bases. J lost 4 bases, V lost 2 bases, and 16 bases had no gene match. CDR1 and CDR2 from the germline V gene are LNHDA and SQIVND (reference sequence). The CDR3 runs to 18 residues. For the CDR3, the DNA is TGTGCCAGTAGTATACGGTCCCTACCGGGAGGTTGGAGAGAGACCCAGTACTTC. Translated, it gives CASSIRSLPGGWRETQYF.

V and J are TRBV24-1 and TRBJ2-1, with no clear D. The CDR3 totals 14 residues. CDR1 and CDR2 (germline): KGHDR, SFDVKD. Trimming left V 0 bases short and J 7 bases short, with 9 bases between. The CDR3 coding sequence is TGTGCCACCAGTGATTTGGCATTTGGGAATGAGCAGTTCTTC. Translating gives CATSDLAFGNEQFF.

This CDR3 is CASSNYRGFTEAFF. CDR3 bases: TGCGCCAGCAGCAACTACAGGGGGTTCACTGAAGCTTTCTTT. V is TRBV5-1 and J is TRBJ1-1; 8 positions agree with TRBD1. CDR1 and CDR2 from the germline V gene are SGHRS and YFSETQ. The CDR3 sequence is 14 residues long. The V gene end was trimmed by 4 bases and the J gene end by 4 bases; junction bases not matched to a gene: 6.

This clonotype has only a few counts. The genes are TRBV6-2 or TRBV6-3 and TRBJ2-1, with D possibly called TRBD1 or TRBD2 (5 bases each). The CDR3 spans 13 residues. Trimming removed 5 bases at V and 2 bases at J, with 7 bases between. Germline lookup yields CDR1 MNHEY and CDR2 SVGEGT. The CDR3 reads CASSPGPYNEQFF. The CDR3 DNA reads TGTGCCAGCAGTCCGGGGCCCTACAATGAGCAGTTCTTC.

This clonotype showed up just a few times. The chain links TRBV6-5 to TRBJ1-2, with D possibly being TRBD1 (5 bases). Trimming shortened V by 6 bases and J by 0 bases, and 11 bases separated the two germline ends. Per germline, CDR1 MNHEY and CDR2 SVGAGI. This CDR3 has 14 amino acids. In DNA, the CDR3 is TGTGCCAGCAGCTCCGGGGGAGCTAACTATGGCTACACCTTC. Translation: CASSSGGANYGYTF.

A few counts support this clonotype. The J gene is TRBJ1-1, the V gene TRBV5-5; 9 nucleotides match TRBD1. The germline V gene has CDR1 SGHKS and CDR2 YYEKEE (reference sequence). The CDR3 runs to 15 residues. The J segment lost 2 bases and the V segment lost 4 bases, leaving 6 bases of the junction unmatched. The CDR3 sequence: CASSPQTGGNTEAFF. The CDR3 DNA sequence: TGTGCCAGCAGCCCGCAGACAGGGGGAAACACTGAAGCTTTCTTT.

This clonotype was seen a few times. CDR3 nucleotide sequence: TGTGCCAGCAGCTTAGCGCTAATAGGGGGCATTACGGCCGGGGAGCTGTTTTTT. Encoded protein: CASSLALIGGITAGELFF. The chain uses TRBV7-2 and TRBJ2-2; 7 bases match TRBD1. The V gene end was trimmed by 0 bases and the J gene end by 6 bases; junction bases not matched to a gene: 13. Germline values: CDR1 SGHTA, CDR2 FQGNSA. The CDR3 length is 18 residues.

J is TRBJ1-1 and V is TRBV19; D is unclear. V shed 4 bases and J shed 11 bases, with 23 bases lying between them. This CDR3 comprises 15 residues. Germline assignment: CDR1 LNHDA and CDR2 SQIVND (reference sequence). CDR3 DNA: TGTGCCAGTAGTACGACCCACATGTATCAGGCGGGGGCTTTCTTT. It yields the protein CASSTTHMYQAGAFF.

There are many counts of this clonotype. This chain links TRBV19 with TRBJ2-6; D is ambiguous. Deletions cut 6 bases from V and 0 bases from J, with 9 bases between. This CDR3 contains 15 residues. Looked up from germline, CDR1 is LNHDA and CDR2 is SQIVND (reference sequence). The CDR3 nucleotides read TGTGCCAGTAGGAAAGACCACTCTGGGGCCAACGTCCTGACTTTC. Its protein is CASRKDHSGANVLTF.

In DNA form, the CDR3 reads TGTGCCATCAGTGAATCTTTAACTAGCGGGGTAATCTCCTACAATGAGCAGTTCTTC. Protein product: CAISESLTSGVISYNEQFF. The chain links TRBV10-3 to TRBJ2-1; 10 bases line up with TRBD2. V trimming: 3 bases; J trimming: 0 bases; junction bases outside the gene matches: 11. This CDR3 has 19 amino acids. Per germline, CDR1 ENHRY and CDR2 SYGVKD.

In regard to this clonotype: One junction end disagrees with the germline gene, perhaps due to a read error. CDR3 loop: CASSNGQGMNTEGFF. Here the CDR3 DNA reads TGTGCCAGCAGCAACGGACAGGGGATGAACACTGAAGGTTTCTTT. The rearrangement uses TRBV11-3 and TRBJ1-1; TRBD1 agrees at 9 bases. Per germline, CDR1 SGHNT and CDR2 YENEEA. This CDR3 contains 15 residues.

A few counts support this clonotype. This chain connects TRBV7-2 to TRBJ2-5, with D hard to call. This CDR3 is 13 amino acids long. CDR1 is SGHTA, CDR2 FQGNSA, per germline. Trimming removed 5 bases from V and 5 bases from J, with 12 bases in between. The CDR3 nucleotides are TGTGCCAGCAGCGCTGGAGTCAGGGAGACCCAGTACTTC. Translated: CASSAGVRETQYF.

The chain carries TRBV23-1 and TRBJ2-5; tentatively, D is TRBD1 (6 bases). TRBV23-1 is annotated as an ORF whose role is uncertain. The CDR3 has 16 amino acids. V was cut by 6 bases and J by 2 bases, with 19 bases left in between. The CDR3 protein is CASSPPMGAGQETQYF. In DNA, the CDR3 is TGCGCCAGCAGCCCGCCTATGGGGGCCGGTCAAGAGACCCAGTACTTC.

This chain uses TRBV7-2 with TRBJ2-7; 9 bases are a match to TRBD2. The CDR3 has 14 residues. The junction had 4 bases not matched to a gene; V was cut back by 3 bases and J by 4 bases. The germline V gene encodes CDR1 SGHTA and CDR2 FQGNSA. The CDR3, as DNA: TGTGCCAGCAGCTTGAGGACTAGCGTGTACGAGCAGTACTTC. Encoded protein: CASSLRTSVYEQYF.

The rearrangement uses TRBV11-2 and TRBJ2-3; 13 positions agree with TRBD2. CDR1 and CDR2 from the germline V gene are SGHAT and FQNNGV. V shed 5 bases and J 8 bases; nucleotides not matched to a gene: 4. This CDR3 is built from 14 residues. This chain's CDR3 is CASSTRTSGGTQYF. In nucleotides, the CDR3 is TGTGCCAGCAGCACTCGGACTAGCGGGGGTACGCAGTATTTT.

This rearrangement joins TRBV5-6 to TRBJ2-1; a weak D match, TRBD1 (6 bases). CDR1 and CDR2 from the germline V gene are SGHDT and YYEEEE. V shed 5 bases and J shed 8 bases, with 11 bases lying between them. The CDR3 is made up of 12 amino acids. CDR3 residues: CASSLQGHEQFF. As DNA, the CDR3 is TGTGCCAGCAGTCTCCAGGGGCATGAGCAGTTCTTC.

About this clonotype: This is likely a read error, given that the CDR3 carries no conserved phenylalanine or tryptophan at its end. The chain has TRBV12-3 or TRBV12-4 and TRBJ2-5; D is undetermined. The CDR3 extends over 15 amino acids. Trimming stripped 3 bases from V and 2 bases from J, with 13 bases between. The DNA of the CDR3 is TGTGCCAGCAGTTTTAATTTGTTGGCTCAAGAGACCCAGTACTTA. This codes for CASSFNLLAQETQYL.

The CDR3 bases are TGTGCCAGCAACAGGGGATGGGATCAGCCCCAGCATTTT. Protein sequence: CASNRGWDQPQHF. This chain connects TRBV6-1 to TRBJ1-5, with 7 bases matching TRBD1. Trimming at V came to 7 bases and at J to 5 bases, leaving 5 bases not matched to a gene. CDR1 is MNHNS and CDR2 is SASEGT in the germline V gene. The CDR3 length is 13 residues.

The J gene is TRBJ2-3, the V gene TRBV7-2, with D maybe TRBD2 (6 bases). From germline, CDR1 is SGHTA and CDR2 FQGNSA. There are 13 residues in the CDR3. The V end lost 7 bases, the J end lost 2 bases, and 10 bases lay between the germline ends. CDR3 in amino acids: CASNLDYTDTQYF. CDR3 nucleotides: TGTGCCAGCAACCTGGACTACACAGATACGCAGTATTTT. The complete variable domain, with remaining parts taken from reference TRBV7-2 and TRBJ2-3, reads GAGVSQSPSNKVTEKGKDVELRCDPISGHTALYWYRQSLGQGLEFLIYFQGNSAPDKSGLPSDRFSAERTGGSVSTLTIQRTQQEDSAVYLCASNLDYTDTQYFGPGTRLTVL.